This record concerns one T cell receptor (beta chain) sequence. This sample is drawn from a study of blood T cell repertoires in COVID-19. Trimming removed 2 bases from V and 4 bases from J, with 13 bases in between. This CDR3 is 15 amino acids long. Germline-derived CDR1 and CDR2 are ENHRY and SYGVKD. Data came from immunoSEQ multiplex PCR; TCRdb stores just in-frame clones and leaves some out. This table holds roughly 81,000 clones, more than 70% found once. Material: peripheral blood. This TCR derives from an elderly man with active or convalescent COVID-19. The V gene is TRBV10-3, the J gene TRBJ2-3; D might be TRBD2 (5 bases). In nucleotides, the CDR3 is TGTGCCATCAGTGAGAGGTATTTGAGGGCAGATACGCAGTATTTT. It specifies CAISERYLRADTQYF.